The T cell receptor (beta chain) under discussion was sequenced for a study of blood T cell repertoires in COVID-19. Methods used by the authors: From reference gene primer amplification, estimates of nucleated cell counts were derived. The data were produced by immunoSEQ multiplex PCR, yet TCRdb's version contains in-frame clones alone and is incomplete. The DNA gave D and trimming, while V, J and clone size come from that table. The sample contains 90,000 to 100,000 clones, approximately 86% of which appear only once. This CDR3 is 14 amino acids long. The germline V gene encodes CDR1 SGDLS and CDR2 YYNGEE. V trimming: 4 bases; J trimming: 1 base; junction bases outside the gene matches: 3.

This chain links TRBV9 with TRBJ1-1, with 8 positions matching TRBD1. Sequences were obtained from peripheral blood. The TCR sequence derives from an elderly man with acute or convalescent COVID-19. This chain's CDR3 is CASSQGQGNTEAFF. The CDR3 DNA reads as TGTGCCAGCAGCCAAGGACAGGGGAACACTGAAGCTTTCTTT.